These 20 T cell receptor beta chains share one sample of origin, sequenced in a study of Tregs in tolerant kidney transplant recipients. The table came from immunoSEQ multiplex PCR; TCRdb's copy has only in-frame clones and leaves some out. The data show some 65,000 clones, 84% seen once. Sequences were obtained from CD4+ T cells from blood. These TCRs come from a human donor in good health.

The chain combines TRBV29-1 with TRBJ1-2; 11 positions agree with TRBD1. CDR3 length: 13 residues. V dropped 6 bases and J dropped 8; count of bases not matched to a gene: 8. Per germline, CDR1 SQVTM and CDR2 ANQGSEA. CDR3 nucleotide sequence: TGCAGCGTGCCCGGACAGGGGGCTGGGGGCTACACCTTC. Its translation: CSVPGQGAGGYTF.

The V call is TRBV2, the J call TRBJ2-1, with TRBD2 as a possible D gene (5 bases). Deletions cut 10 bases from V and 8 bases from J, with 18 bases between. The CDR3 runs 13 residues. In germline, CDR1 is SNHLY, CDR2 FYNNEI. The CDR3 reads CATTSNSVHEQFF. CDR3 nucleotides: TGTGCCACCACTAGTAACTCTGTTCATGAGCAGTTCTTC.

The chain links TRBV10-3 to TRBJ1-5; 9 positions agree with TRBD1. This CDR3 has 15 residues. Looked up from germline, CDR1 is ENHRY and CDR2 is SYGVKD. V lost 5 bases and J lost 3; bases outside the gene matches: 5. CDR3 bases: TGTGCCATCAGTTCCGGACAGGGGAACAATCAGCCCCAGCATTTT. As protein: CAISSGQGNNQPQHF.

This chain links TRBV5-6 with TRBJ2-7, with D perhaps TRBD1 (5 bases). V lost 5 bases to trimming and J lost 2 bases, with 20 bases between them. CDR1 and CDR2 (germline): SGHDT, YYEEEE. The CDR3 length is 16 residues. In DNA, the CDR3 is TGTGCCAGCAGGACGAACGAAGGGGTAAGCCCCTACGAGCAGTACTTC. Amino acids: CASRTNEGVSPYEQYF.

This chain uses TRBV18 with TRBJ1-3; TRBD1 might be the D (6 bases). Germline V gene lookup returns CDR1 KGHSH and CDR2 LQKENI. The CDR3 extends over 16 amino acids. Trimming took off 2 bases at V and 2 bases at J, with 13 bases between the two ends. CDR3 loop: CASSPAGVGPGNTIYF. The CDR3 coding sequence is TGTGCCAGCTCACCAGCAGGGGTCGGTCCTGGAAACACCATATATTTT.

In its sample, this clone was seen once. The rearrangement links TRBV4-2 to TRBJ2-5; the D is unclear. V lost 1 base, J lost 1 base, and 4 bases lay in between. The CDR3 consists of 13 residues. Germline loops: CDR1 LGHNA, CDR2 YNFKEQ. CDR3 nucleotides: TGTGCCAGCAGCCAAGGGCTCCAAGAGACCCAGTACTTC. It codes for CASSQGLQETQYF.

V usage is TRBV30 and J usage is TRBJ1-6, with D unresolved. The germline V gene encodes CDR1 GTSNPN and CDR2 SVGIG (reference sequence). The V end was cut by 5 bases, the J end by 9 bases, with 14 bases between. The CDR3 has 13 residues. Here the CDR3 DNA reads TGTGCCTGGCGGGGAGTGGAGGGTTCACCCCTCCACTTT. Its translation is CAWRGVEGSPLHF.

This chain links TRBV7-9 with TRBJ2-3, with 9 bases that match TRBD2. Germline V gene lookup returns CDR1 SEHNR and CDR2 FQNEAQ (reference sequence). The ends lost 5 bases at V and 1 base at J; junction bases unmatched: 13. This CDR3 is built from 18 residues. CDR3 sequence (DNA): TGTGCCAGCAGCCGCGGGAGGGTTTCAACCTTGCGCACAGATACGCAGTATTTT. Residues: CASSRGRVSTLRTDTQYF.

This chain links TRBV5-6 with TRBJ2-3; D not resolved. The CDR3 spans 14 residues. Trimming removed 2 bases from V and 0 bases from J, with 7 bases in between. Germline CDR1 and CDR2: SGHDT and YYEEEE. CDR3 amino acids: CASSFGGSTDTQYF. CDR3 DNA sequence: TGTGCCAGCAGCTTCGGCGGCAGCACAGATACGCAGTATTTT.

This rearrangement joins TRBV20-1 to TRBJ1-1, with a weak D call TRBD1 (6 bases). CDR3 length: 11 amino acids. CDR1 is DFQATT and CDR2 is SNEGSKA in the germline V gene (reference sequence). Between the trimmed V and J ends, which lost 2 bases and 6 bases, there was a span of 7 bases. Written as DNA, the CDR3 is TGCAGTGCTAGATGGACAGCTGAAGCTTTCTTT. Translated: CSARWTAEAFF.

The genes are TRBV4-3 and TRBJ2-3; TRBD1 agrees at 8 bases. The ends lost 1 base at V and 4 bases at J; junction bases unmatched: 7. Germline CDR1 LGHNA, CDR2 YSLEER. This CDR3 has 16 amino acids. In DNA form, the CDR3 reads TGCGCCAGCAGCCAAGGAGGACAGGGAAGGGCAGATACGCAGTATTTT. Translation: CASSQGGQGRADTQYF.

This clone was seen a single time. Other DNA sequences in the same sample also yield this CDR3. The chain has TRBV7-2 and TRBJ2-1; no clear D gene. Germline V gene sequence: CDR1 SGHTA, CDR2 FQGNSA. The CDR3 sequence is 11 residues long. V was cut by 4 bases and J by 6 bases, with 4 bases left in between. The CDR3 nucleotides are TGTGCCAGCAGCTCACTCAATGAGCAGTTCTTC. Residues: CASSSLNEQFF.

This clone was counted a single time. The chain couples TRBV29-1 to TRBJ2-2, with a weak D call TRBD2 (6 bases). From germline, CDR1 is SQVTM and CDR2 ANQGSEA. This CDR3 comprises 14 residues. V was pared by 7 bases and J by 5 bases, with 17 bases between. The CDR3 sequence: CSAVGGRLTGELFF. Written as DNA, the CDR3 is TGCAGCGCCGTGGGGGGAAGGTTGACCGGGGAGCTGTTTTTT.

The chain employs TRBV11-2 and TRBJ1-5; no definite D call. V gave up 2 bases and J gave up 6 bases, with 8 bases separating them. Germline V gene lookup returns CDR1 SGHAT and CDR2 FQNNGV. The CDR3 runs 13 residues. CDR3 DNA: TGTGCCAGCAGCTTAAAGTTAGGTCAGCCCCAGCATTTT. It yields the protein CASSLKLGQPQHF.

This clone was found a few times. The rearrangement joins TRBV5-6 to TRBJ2-3; 8 nucleotides line up with TRBD1. The CDR3 consists of 14 residues. Germline lookup yields CDR1 SGHDT and CDR2 YYEEEE. Unmatched junction bases numbered 8, after V lost 3 bases and J lost 8 bases. This chain's CDR3 is CASSWGQEGGTQYF. The CDR3 nucleotides are TGTGCCAGCAGCTGGGGACAGGAGGGCGGTACGCAGTATTTT.

This chain uses TRBV29-1 with TRBJ2-3, with unresolved D. Germline V gene data show CDR1 as SQVTM and CDR2 as ANQGSEA. V lost 1 base, J lost 2 bases, and 7 bases lay in between. The CDR3 covers 13 residues. CDR3 sequence (DNA): TGCAGCGTTGAAGTCAGAAACACAGATACGCAGTATTTT. Residues: CSVEVRNTDTQYF.

This sequence joins TRBV5-1 and TRBJ2-1; weak D call: TRBD2 (5 bases). V lost 3 bases, J lost 1 base, and 8 bases lay in between. The CDR3 has 14 residues. Germline V gene data show CDR1 as SGHRS and CDR2 as YFSETQ. CDR3 DNA: TGCGCCAGCAGCTACGAGGGTTCCTACAATGAGCAGTTCTTC. It translates to CASSYEGSYNEQFF.

This chain connects TRBV9 to TRBJ2-5; the D is unclear. The CDR3 length is 14 residues. The germline gives CDR1 SGDLS, CDR2 YYNGEE. Trimming took 0 bases from V and 2 from J, leaving 8 bases between them. The CDR3 DNA reads as TGTGCCAGCAGCGTAGGTCTAGTTCAAGAGACCCAGTACTTC. This gives the protein CASSVGLVQETQYF.

The chain recombines TRBV6-5 with TRBJ2-2; 8 nucleotides agree with TRBD2. This CDR3 has 15 amino acids. Trimming removed 5 bases from V and 5 bases from J; junction bases left unmatched: 7. Germline lookup yields CDR1 MNHEY and CDR2 SVGAGI. As DNA, the CDR3 is TGTGCCAGCAGTCCAAGCGGGAGATATACCGGGGAGCTGTTTTTT. The encoded protein is CASSPSGRYTGELFF.

The J gene is TRBJ2-3, the V gene TRBV10-3, with D possibly being TRBD2 (5 bases). Germline assignment: CDR1 ENHRY and CDR2 SYGVKD. V was shortened by 2 bases and J by 2 bases, with 11 bases between the two germline ends. This CDR3 contains 15 residues. CDR3 sequence (DNA): TGTGCCATCAGTGAGAATAGCGCCCACACAGATACGCAGTATTTT. Its protein is CAISENSAHTDTQYF.